This T cell receptor beta chain was captured in a study of blood T cell repertoires in COVID-19. Looking at the study overall: Samples came from the United States, Italy and Spain, spanning acute and convalescent COVID-19.

Enrolled through a virtual design, the participants were between about 18 and 100 years of age and came from under 30 US areas. Participants were placed into cohorts based on the clinical history they reported. Exposed participants came across a COVID-19 case within 2 weeks before study entry. This CDR3 is 13 amino acids long. Germline CDR1 and CDR2: LGHNT and FRNRAP. V lost 6 bases, J lost 3 bases, and 11 bases lay in between. Clones were read by immunoSEQ multiplex PCR, and TCRdb kept only the in-frame ones, dropping some. This sample has more than 350,000 clones, with roughly 90% found just once. This receptor was obtained from a woman aged 18-29 years who had been exposed to COVID-19. This chain links TRBV12-5 with TRBJ1-1; possible D gene TRBD1, 6 bases. Sequencing was performed on PBMCs or T cells enriched from blood (not recorded which). This chain's CDR3 is CASGREGDTEAFF. The DNA for the CDR3 is TGTGCTAGTGGGCGGGAGGGGGACACTGAAGCTTTCTTT.